These 21 T cell receptor beta chains were sequenced from one sample in a study of blood T cells in healthy people across ages. For the second PCR, which ran for roughly 6 to 11 cycles, a sample-barcoded 5' primer and a J-beta primer mix were used. TCRdb re-derived calls from the 5' RACE reads in MiXCR, one entry per CDR3 protein. The sample includes 1.5 million to 2 million distinct CDR3 sequences, roughly 27% of them seen just once. The sequencing input was blood. These TCRs come from a woman aged 30 to 39 in good health.

Many counts were recorded for this clonotype. The J gene is TRBJ2-1, the V gene TRBV9; D call uncertain. Looked up from germline, CDR1 is SGDLS and CDR2 is YYNGEE. The CDR3 loop spans 15 amino acids. Trimming pared 0 bases from V and 0 bases from J, leaving 7 bases between. The CDR3 sequence is CASSVGRASYNEQFF. In DNA, the CDR3 is TGTGCCAGCAGCGTAGGGCGCGCCTCCTACAATGAGCAGTTCTTC.

This clonotype has only a few counts. Relative to the germline gene, one junction end is altered; a read error may explain this. The chain recombines TRBV12-3 or TRBV12-4 with TRBJ2-1, with 10 bases lining up with TRBD2. The CDR3 runs to 16 residues. CDR3 DNA sequence: TGTGCCAGCAGCTTAGAACTAGCGGGGAATAGGAATGAGCAGTTCTTC. Encoded protein: CASSLELAGNRNEQFF.

In the case of this clonotype: Being one base from a much bigger clone, this may be a read error. The gene calls are TRBV3-1 and TRBJ2-7, with D uncertain. CDR3 size: 13 residues. The V gene's germline CDR1 is LGHDT and CDR2 YNNKEL (reference sequence). As DNA, the CDR3 is TGTGCCAGCAGCCAAGGGTGGTCGTACGAGCTGTACTTC. Its protein product is CASSQGWSYELYF.

The rearrangement links TRBV14 to TRBJ2-3; D gene ambiguous. The CDR3 is 12 residues long. Trimming removed 11 bases from V and 2 bases from J, with 11 bases in between. Germline loops: CDR1 SGHDN, CDR2 FVKESK. The CDR3 spells CAPPGITDTQYF. CDR3 DNA: TGTGCCCCCCCAGGCATCACAGATACGCAGTATTTT.

V is TRBV7-2 and J is TRBJ1-1; the D gene is possibly TRBD1 (5 bases). This CDR3 spans 12 amino acids. Deletions cut 1 base from V and 13 bases from J, with 13 bases between. The germline CDR1 and CDR2 sequences are SGHTA and FQGNSA. DNA of the CDR3: TGTGCCAGCAGCTTAGTGGGAGGGGTTGATTTCTTT. Residues: CASSLVGGVDFF.

J is TRBJ1-2 and V is TRBV10-3, with TRBD1 as a possible D gene (6 bases). The CDR3 is 13 amino acids. Deletions cut 7 bases from V and 2 bases from J, with 11 bases between. The germline V gene encodes CDR1 ENHRY and CDR2 SYGVKD. CDR3 residues: CAINAQGNYGYTF. In nucleotides, the CDR3 is TGTGCCATCAATGCACAGGGAAACTATGGCTACACCTTC.

With regard to this clonotype: It may be a read error: a sequence one base away is much more abundant. The CDR3 reads CASSFAGERFF. CDR3 bases: TGTGCCAGCAGCTTTGCCGGGGAGCGGTTTTTT. The chain has TRBV7-9 and TRBJ2-2; perhaps TRBD2 as D (5 bases). The V gene's germline CDR1 is SEHNR and CDR2 FQNEAQ (reference sequence). The length of the CDR3 is 11 residues. The full variable domain, its missing parts supplied by reference TRBV7-9 and TRBJ2-2, is DTGVSQNPRHKITKRGQNVTFRCDPISEHNRLYWYRQTLGQGPEFLTYFQNEAQLEKSRLLSDRFSAERPKGSFSTLEIQRTEQGDSAMYLCASSFAGERFFGEGSRLTVL.

This clonotype was recorded a few times. V and J are TRBV6-6 and TRBJ2-7; 9 nucleotides match TRBD2. Germline loops: CDR1 MNHNY, CDR2 SVGAGI (reference sequence). V shed 7 bases, J shed 1 base, and the junction held 5 bases outside the gene matches. CDR3 length: 14 amino acids. This chain's CDR3 is CASTRAGGSYEQYF. The CDR3 DNA follows: TGTGCCAGCACTAGGGCGGGGGGGTCCTACGAGCAGTACTTC.

This clonotype was seen a handful of times. With a much larger clone just one base away, this may be a read error. The gene calls are TRBV9 and TRBJ2-1; TRBD2 agrees at 10 bases. The V segment lost 4 bases and the J segment 10 bases; nucleotides outside the gene matches: 11. Looked up from germline, CDR1 is SGDLS and CDR2 is YYNGEE. The CDR3 has 15 amino acids. As DNA, the CDR3 is TGTGCCAGCAGCTCCTGGGGGCTAGCGGGAGACGAGCAGTTCTTC. This gives the protein CASSSWGLAGDEQFF.

The genes are TRBV7-8 and TRBJ2-1, with 13 nucleotides matching TRBD2. The length of the CDR3 is 12 residues. J lost 15 bases, V lost 5 bases, and 4 bases had no gene match. CDR1 is SGHVS and CDR2 is FQNEAQ in the germline V gene. The CDR3: CASSRTSGRLFF. The CDR3 DNA follows: TGTGCCAGCAGCAGGACTAGCGGGAGATTGTTCTTC.

This chain links TRBV5-1 with TRBJ1-1; 10 bases are a match to TRBD1. V dropped 2 bases and J dropped 5; count of bases not matched to a gene: 9. Germline CDR1 and CDR2: SGHRS and YFSETQ. CDR3 length: 16 amino acids. CDR3 protein: CASSFETGGARTEAFF. The CDR3 region has the DNA TGCGCCAGCAGCTTCGAGACAGGGGGCGCGAGGACTGAAGCTTTCTTT.

The sample holds many counts of this clonotype. The chain employs TRBV25-1 and TRBJ2-4; 7 bases align to TRBD2. Losses at the gene ends were 5 bases for V and 0 bases for J; bases not matched to a gene: 4. The CDR3 totals 15 residues. In germline, CDR1 is MGHDK, CDR2 SYGVNS. Here the CDR3 DNA reads TGTGCCAGCAGTCCTGGACTAGGAGCCAAAAACATTCAGTACTTC. Its protein product is CASSPGLGAKNIQYF.

This clonotype was observed a few times. The CDR3: CASIPRTGINYGYTF. The CDR3 region has the DNA TGTGCCAGCATCCCCCGGACAGGCATTAACTATGGCTACACCTTC. This rearrangement joins TRBV2 to TRBJ1-2; 7 positions agree with TRBD1. V shed 7 bases, J shed 1 base, and the junction held 9 bases outside the gene matches. The germline V gene has CDR1 SNHLY and CDR2 FYNNEI. CDR3 length: 15 residues.

This clonotype appeared a few times. The CDR3 is CAISGEGSYEQYF. The CDR3 coding sequence is TGTGCCATCAGTGGCGAGGGGTCCTACGAGCAGTACTTC. The rearrangement links TRBV10-3 to TRBJ2-7; perhaps D is TRBD1 or TRBD2 (5 bases each). This CDR3 has 13 residues. V dropped 4 bases and J dropped 1 base, with 8 bases sitting between them. CDR1 ENHRY and CDR2 SYGVKD come from the germline V gene.

The chain carries TRBV7-8 and TRBJ2-1, with 13 bases matching TRBD2. Germline CDR1 and CDR2: SGHVS and FQNEAQ. The trim removed 1 base at V and 7 bases at J, leaving 7 bases unmatched. The CDR3 runs to 17 residues. The CDR3 sequence: CASSLGRTSGSPNEQFF. CDR3 nucleotide sequence: TGTGCCAGCAGCTTAGGTAGGACTAGCGGGAGCCCGAATGAGCAGTTCTTC.

This clonotype was seen many times. The CDR3 sequence: CSARARMTLAKNIQYF. CDR3 coding DNA: TGCAGTGCTAGAGCAAGAATGACCCTAGCCAAAAACATTCAGTACTTC. The chain joins TRBV20-1 to TRBJ2-4; unclear D gene. Germline loops: CDR1 DFQATT, CDR2 SNEGSKA (reference sequence). The CDR3 is 16 residues long. V shed 1 base and J shed 0 bases, with 13 bases lying between them.

This chain links TRBV20-1 with TRBJ2-7; D is possibly TRBD2 (5 bases). V lost 3 bases and J 0 bases, leaving 12 bases between the germline ends. This CDR3 has 14 amino acids. CDR1 DFQATT and CDR2 SNEGSKA come from the germline V gene (reference sequence). The CDR3 region has the DNA TGCAGTGCTAGGGGAAGCGGCCCCTCCTACGAGCAGTACTTC. As protein: CSARGSGPSYEQYF.

The V call is TRBV7-2, the J call TRBJ2-5; D uncertain. V was clipped by 11 bases and J by 2 bases, with 15 bases between them. Germline assignment: CDR1 SGHTA and CDR2 FQGNSA. The CDR3 loop spans 13 amino acids. The DNA of the CDR3 is TGTGCCCGCAACCGGGCGGCTCAAGAGACCCAGTACTTC. It is translated as CARNRAAQETQYF.

This clonotype was seen at least ten times. The rearrangement uses TRBV10-3 and TRBJ1-2, with 7 bases fitting TRBD1. Germline values: CDR1 ENHRY, CDR2 SYGVKD. The ends lost 6 bases at V and 10 bases at J; junction bases unmatched: 8. The CDR3 runs to 12 residues. CDR3: CAISQGVVDYTF. Here the CDR3 DNA reads TGTGCCATCAGCCAGGGGGTAGTTGACTACACCTTC.

The V call is TRBV3-1, the J call TRBJ2-7; 7 nucleotides line up with TRBD1. The CDR3 sequence is 15 residues long. The V and J ends lost 1 base and 7 bases, in that order; junction bases with no gene match: 10. Germline CDR1 reads LGHDT; CDR2 reads YNNKEL (reference sequence). The CDR3 coding sequence is TGTGCCAGCAGCCAAGTGAGACCTCAGGGGGTGGAGCAGTACTTC. It yields the protein CASSQVRPQGVEQYF.

This rearrangement joins TRBV12-3 or TRBV12-4 to TRBJ2-3; tentative D call: TRBD2 (6 bases). Trimming removed 8 bases from V and 6 bases from J, with 15 bases in between. The CDR3 is 13 residues long. CDR3 loop: CASASAGRDTQYF. The CDR3, as DNA: TGTGCCAGCGCATCCGCAGGGAGGGATACGCAGTATTTT.